Below, one T cell receptor beta chain is given with its context. This specimen belongs to a study of T cell responses to AZD1222 COVID-19 vaccine. CDR1 and CDR2 (germline): DFQATT, SNEGSKA (reference sequence). CDR3 length equals 11 residues. Trimming cost V 3 bases and J 3 bases, with 3 bases left between them. Libraries were prepared by immunoSEQ multiplex PCR; TCRdb keeps only in-frame clonotypes and omits some of them. Among roughly 140,000 clones listed, about 87% were seen once. The TCR was taken from an adult who received the AZD1222 COVID-19 vaccine. The chain recombines TRBV20-1 with TRBJ2-1, with D unclear. The sequences come from peripheral blood, collected 28 days after the second AZD1222 dose. DNA for the CDR3: TGCAGTGCTAGGGACTACAATGAGCAGTTCTTC. Protein sequence: CSARDYNEQFF.